This TCR beta chain was captured by sequencing in a study of T cells after yellow fever vaccination (dated by TCRdb to the late 2010s). Study-wide context: The SMART-Seq v4 Ultra Low Input RNA kit was used to prepare libraries from fractions with low cell numbers. Bulk TCR alpha and beta repertoires were sequenced longitudinally to track T-cell clones before and after primary and booster YFV17D yellow fever vaccination. The cohort comprised two healthy male donors, one aged 18 to 29 and one aged 30 to 39 years. Blood samples were taken at several timepoints before and after primary and secondary immunization, and bulk PBMC replicates and cell subsets were isolated. General conclusions and limits of the study: Computational filtering was required because FACS-sorted repertoires could contain abundant contaminating clonotypes from the bulk population. A small fraction of clonotypes appeared in both the CD4 and CD8 compartments, likely as a result of convergent recombination. Compared with the primary T-cell response, the secondary T-cell response was faster but weaker, reaching its peak on day 5 rather than on day 15. Most clones expanded after primary vaccination (approximately 97% of CD4 and roughly 90% of CD8) were re-detected after the booster, suggesting that broad memory maintenance occurred. Only two donors were included in the study, so the extent to which the findings can be generalized is limited.

Synthesis of TCR cDNA relied on 5'RACE template switching, a step that introduced a universal primer site along with unique molecular identifiers. Priming for cDNA synthesis came from both the TCR alpha and TCR beta constant segments. Two PCR steps were used to amplify libraries, with sample barcodes and sequencing adapters being added in the second step. Sequencing of the libraries was done on either Illumina HiSeq 2500 (2x100 bp) or NovaSeq (2x150 bp). From the authors' description of their analysis: MIGEC handled demultiplexing of reads and collapsing into UMI consensus sequences, while MiXCR performed V(D)J alignment. Using edgeR on replicate PBMC samples, clonotypes were called vaccine-responding if FDR was below 0.01 and the log2 fold change was above 5 up to day 15. Each bulk clonotype was labeled CD4 or CD8 based on which sequenced repertoire, CD4 or CD8, contained the clonotype at higher abundance. TCRdb took the public reads, trimmed them with fastp at Q25, ran MiXCR for clone calling and kept in-frame beta chains. Every distinct CDR3 protein forms one entry, paired with its most common genes and DNA. TCRdb's processing, not the authors', yielded these V and J calls. Across this sample there are approximately 510,000 distinct CDR3 sequences, with just over 20% seen only once. The ten largest clones represent roughly a sixth of the sample.

This clonotype was seen a few times. There is no known antigen for this receptor. There are no base qualities to consult, and no much larger clone falls within one base. From the germline V gene, CDR1 is SGHVS and CDR2 is FQNEAQ. Trimming leaves V shorter by 0 bases and J shorter by 5 bases, with the junction holding 8 bases beyond the gene matches. The CDR3, from cysteine to phenylalanine, totals 17 residues. Only CDR3 DNA is held: 51 bases, read in frame from base 1. The intended sense of this specimen's treatment or condition label: live attenuated yellow fever vaccine strain. At every blood-draw timepoint, two biological replicates of bulk PBMCs were collected. PBMCs were isolated from peripheral blood using a standard Ficoll-Paque protocol. RNA was extracted with TriZol from bulk PBMCs, CD4 and CD8 fractions, and dextramer-positive and dextramer-negative fractions.

The sequence came from a man younger than 35 who received the YFV17D yellow fever vaccine. This sequence uses TRBV7-8 and TRBJ2-3, and TRBD1 aligns with 10 junction nucleotides. The starting material was PBMCs, obtained about 20 days after the first yellow fever vaccination. The DNA sequence follows: TGTGCCAGCAGCTTAGCCCCCTGGGACAGGGGTGGAGATACGCAGTATTTT. Translation gives CASSLAPWDRGGDTQYF.